The next 6 T cell receptor beta chains were all read from a single sample in a study of T cells in women clearing cervical HPV infection. Only in-frame clones appear in the TCRdb table, and some are missing; sequencing was by immunoSEQ multiplex PCR. The sample totals 20,000 to 25,000 clones. The sample comprised blood buffy coat. Receptor source: a woman between 18 and 69 years old with a cervical HPV16 infection that either progressed to CIN3+ or cleared (not recorded which).

In the case of this clone: The sequenced fragment ends 3 residues before the CDR3 boundary, so the rest is inferred from the germline J gene. The chain combines TRBV30 with TRBJ1-1; TRBD1 might be the D (6 bases). The CDR3 is 19 amino acids. Looked up from germline, CDR1 is GTSNPN and CDR2 is SVGIG (reference sequence). The CDR3 bases that were read are TGTGCCTGGACCAAGGGACACTATTCTAACCCGAGTAACTCAGAGGGA. The encoded protein is CAWTKGHYSNPSNSEG. The full CDR3 protein reads CAWTKGHYSNPSNSEGAFF.

A remark on this clone: The read terminates 3 residues ahead of where the CDR3 ends, so the germline J gene completes it. The chain recombines TRBV20-1 with TRBJ2-2; D is unresolved. The CDR3 contains 15 residues. CDR1 and CDR2 from the germline V gene are DFQATT and SNEGSKA (reference sequence). V was shortened by 0 bases and J by 0 bases, with 8 bases between the two germline ends. The DNA read from the CDR3 is TGCAGTGCTAGAGATCAGGAGCCGAACACCGGGGAG. Residues: CSARDQEPNTGE. The entire CDR3 protein reads CSARDQEPNTGELFF.

Details on this clone: The CDR3 extends 3 residues past the end of the read, so its final part is completed from the germline J gene. Other DNA sequences in this sample translate to the same CDR3. The chain uses TRBV19 and TRBJ1-3, with TRBD1 matching 8 bases. Germline V gene lookup returns CDR1 LNHDA and CDR2 SQIVND (reference sequence). CDR3 length: 16 amino acids. Trimming at V came to 1 base and at J to 0 bases, leaving 2 bases not matched to a gene. CDR3 amino acids: CASSIAGTGSGNTIYF. The CDR3 bases that were read are TGTGCCAGTAGTATAGCAGGGACAGGCTCTGGAAACACC.

With respect to this clone: The CDR3 extends 3 residues past the end of the read, so its final part is completed from the germline J gene. The chain uses TRBV10-3 and TRBJ1-5; D gene uncertain. CDR3 size: 15 residues. Trimming removed 3 bases at V and 1 base at J, with 10 bases between. Germline V lookup: CDR1 ENHRY, CDR2 SYGVKD. CDR3 bases read: TGTGCCATCAGTGATACGGGGTTCAGCAATCAGCCC. Translated: CAISDTGFSNQP. The full CDR3 protein is CAISDTGFSNQPQHF.

A note on this clone: The CDR3 is cut off 3 residues early in the read; its end comes from the germline J gene. This chain connects TRBV7-9 to TRBJ2-5, with TRBD1 identical over 7 bases. V lost 8 bases and J lost 4; bases outside the gene matches: 10. CDR1 is SEHNR and CDR2 is FQNEAQ in the germline V gene (reference sequence). The CDR3 consists of 14 residues. CDR3 residues: CASYTDRDRETQYF. The part of the CDR3 DNA that was read is TGTGCCAGCTATACAGACCGGGACAGAGAGACC. The full variable domain, with the rest looked up from reference TRBV7-9 and TRBJ2-5, is DTGVSQNPRHKITKRGQNVTFRCDPISEHNRLYWYRQTLGQGPEFLTYFQNEAQLEKSRLLSDRFSAERPKGSFSTLEIQRTEQGDSAMYLCASYTDRDRETQYFGPGTRLLVL.

Points on this clone: The CDR3 is cut off 3 residues early in the read; its end comes from the germline J gene. This sequence joins TRBV20-1 and TRBJ2-1, with 12 bases identical to TRBD1. CDR3 length: 13 amino acids. Trimming cost V 5 bases and J 9 bases; bases outside gene matches: 5. Germline CDR1 reads DFQATT; CDR2 reads SNEGSKA (reference sequence). CDR3 sequence reads: CSAGGQGAAEQFF. The covered CDR3 bases are TGCAGTGCTGGGGGACAGGGGGCGGCTGAG.